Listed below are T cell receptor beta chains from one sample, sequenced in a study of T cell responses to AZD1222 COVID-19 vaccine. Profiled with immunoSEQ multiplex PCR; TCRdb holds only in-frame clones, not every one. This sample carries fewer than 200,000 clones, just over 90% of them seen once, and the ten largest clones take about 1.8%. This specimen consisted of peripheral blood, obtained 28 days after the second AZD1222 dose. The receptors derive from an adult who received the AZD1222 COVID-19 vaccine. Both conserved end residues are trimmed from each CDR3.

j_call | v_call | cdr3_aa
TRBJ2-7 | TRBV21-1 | ASSSLTGSYEQY
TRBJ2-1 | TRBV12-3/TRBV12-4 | ASSLMREQF
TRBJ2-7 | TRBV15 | ATSRDRGSSYEQY
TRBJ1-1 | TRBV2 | ASSEKGWGNTEAF
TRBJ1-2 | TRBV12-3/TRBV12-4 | ASSSRDNYGYT
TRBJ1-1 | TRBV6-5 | ASSLSRFDSGTEAF
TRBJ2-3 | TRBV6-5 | ASRSSRTDTQY
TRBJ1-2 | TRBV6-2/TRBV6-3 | ASSQGVAYPTNYGYT
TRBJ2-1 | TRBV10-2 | ASSGGTSGSLYNEQF
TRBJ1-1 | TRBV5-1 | ASSMGPSNTEAF
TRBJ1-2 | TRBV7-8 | ASSLASGTGLQGYT
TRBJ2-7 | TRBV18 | ASSPGRGGFQEQY
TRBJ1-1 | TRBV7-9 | ASSLGGAANTEAF
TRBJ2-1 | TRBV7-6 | ASSATGAFEQF
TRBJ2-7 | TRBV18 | ASSPPRTGDISYEQY
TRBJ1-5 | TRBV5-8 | ASSLYKGVFNQPQH
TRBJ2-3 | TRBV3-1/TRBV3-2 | ASSPDRVSDTQY
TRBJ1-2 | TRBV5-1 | ASSRDWGYGYT
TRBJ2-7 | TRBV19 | ASSIDQGAADEQY
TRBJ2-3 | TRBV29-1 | SVEEGGRAKDTQY
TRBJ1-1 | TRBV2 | ASRSGPLNTEAF
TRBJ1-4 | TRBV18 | ASSPNRRATNEKLF
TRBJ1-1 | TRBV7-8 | ASSSQGWTEAF
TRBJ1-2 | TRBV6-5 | ASHGGPGGNYGYT
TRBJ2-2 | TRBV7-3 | ASSLGGGYTGELF
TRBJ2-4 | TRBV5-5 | ASSLVGGQGAIDIQY
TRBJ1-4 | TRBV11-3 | ASSLDQGLDEKLF
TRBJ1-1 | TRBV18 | ASSPDRAGGNTEAF
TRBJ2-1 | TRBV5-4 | ASSLAGRTGPLGQF
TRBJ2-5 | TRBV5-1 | ASSYPTDGLQETQY
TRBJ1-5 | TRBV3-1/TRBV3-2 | ASSRTANSNQPQH
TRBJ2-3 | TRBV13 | ASSSPTSGATDTQY
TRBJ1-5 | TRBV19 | ASSPDRLQPQH
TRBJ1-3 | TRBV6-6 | ASSRKEGAVSGNTIY
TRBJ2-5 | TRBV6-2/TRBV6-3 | ASSSAPGDNQETQY
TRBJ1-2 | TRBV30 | AYGTAYGYT
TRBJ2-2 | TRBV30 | AWSVVRGNTGELF
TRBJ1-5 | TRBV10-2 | ASSPRGTQPQH
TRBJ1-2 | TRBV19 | ASSEPGTRGVYGYT
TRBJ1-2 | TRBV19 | ASSIRGPSYGYT
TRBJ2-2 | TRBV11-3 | ASSLVVNGELF
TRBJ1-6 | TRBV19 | ASSITGTNSPLH
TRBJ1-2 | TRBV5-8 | ASSWGFYGYT